A selection of T cell receptor beta chains follows, all from one sample in a study of OX40 agonist ivuxolimab in advanced cancers. Here immunoSEQ multiplex PCR was the method, and the copy in TCRdb shows in-frame clones only, minus some. The table shows about 79,000 clones, with about 80% occurring only once. Sequenced here: CD4+ or CD8+ T cells sorted from blood, sampled in a trial of the OX40 agonist ivuxolimab. The receptor source for this set is an adult with an advanced solid tumor such as melanoma, head and neck, liver or kidney cancer. Both conserved end residues are part of each CDR3. The D gene is left open where the match is weak. Clone size appears in some rows only: once, few, many, or a class for an expanded clone.

abundance | j_gene | v_gene | len | d_gene | CDR3aa | CDR3nt
- | TRBJ1-1 | TRBV7-2 | 13 | - | CASSLVREAEAFF | TGTGCCAGCAGCTTAGTGAGAGAAGCTGAAGCTTTCTTT
- | TRBJ2-5 | TRBV20-1 | 11 | - | CSANSGETQYF | TGCAGTGCTAATAGTGGAGAGACCCAGTACTTC
few | TRBJ1-2 | TRBV9 | 15 | - | CASSVGAGPNYGYTF | TGTGCCAGCAGCGTAGGGGCAGGGCCAAACTATGGCTACACCTTC
- | TRBJ1-2 | TRBV10-3 | 13 | - | CAISEQGYYGYTF | TGTGCCATCAGTGAACAGGGTTACTATGGCTACACCTTC
- | TRBJ2-3 | TRBV6-6 | 14 | - | CASSPGLSTDTQYF | TGTGCCAGCAGTCCGGGGCTTAGCACAGATACGCAGTATTTT
- | TRBJ1-2 | TRBV7-3 | 14 | - | CASSPSSGNYGYTF | TGTGCCAGCAGCCCGTCTTCAGGGAACTATGGCTACACCTTC
- | TRBJ1-5 | TRBV7-2 | 13 | - | CASSSDRYQPQHF | TGTGCCAGCAGCTCAGACAGGTACCAGCCCCAGCATTTT
- | TRBJ1-1 | TRBV10-3 | 14 | - | CASDSRNMNTEAFF | TGTGCCTCGGACAGCCGAAACATGAACACTGAAGCTTTCTTT
- | TRBJ2-1 | TRBV5-6 | 19 | TRBD2 | CASSSSGWRREGVYNEQFF | TGTGCCAGCAGCTCTTCGGGCTGGCGGCGGGAGGGCGTCTACAATGAGCAGTTCTTC
- | TRBJ1-5 | TRBV6-6 | 16 | TRBD1 | CASSKGQGGFDQPQHF | TGTGCCAGCAGCAAGGGACAGGGGGGTTTCGATCAGCCCCAGCATTTT
- | TRBJ2-7 | TRBV9 | 14 | TRBD1 | CASSTRTGSYEQYF | TGTGCCAGCAGCACCCGGACAGGGAGCTACGAGCAGTACTTC
few | TRBJ1-5 | TRBV6-5 | 13 | - | CASSYSESQPQHF | TGTGCCAGCAGTTACTCGGAGAGTCAGCCCCAGCATTTT
- | TRBJ2-1 | TRBV5-4 | 15 | TRBD1 | CASSPTGGIYNEQFF | TGTGCCAGCAGCCCAACAGGGGGGATCTACAATGAGCAGTTCTTC
- | TRBJ1-1 | TRBV10-3 | 11 | - | CAIRGQESAFF | TGTGCCATCAGGGGCCAAGAATCGGCTTTCTTT
- | TRBJ2-1 | TRBV10-3 | 15 | - | CAISNNSWKGNEQFF | TGTGCCATCAGTAACAATAGCTGGAAGGGGAATGAGCAGTTCTTC
- | TRBJ2-2 | TRBV11-3 | 14 | TRBD2 | CASSLREGGGELFF | TGTGCCAGCAGCTTGCGGGAGGGAGGCGGGGAGCTGTTTTTT
- | TRBJ2-7 | TRBV5-6 | 14 | - | CASSSRAGSYEQYF | TGTGCCAGCAGCTCCCGGGCCGGCTCCTACGAGCAGTACTTC
- | TRBJ2-7 | TRBV7-2 | 13 | - | CASSLGRSYEQYF | TGTGCCAGCAGCTTAGGCAGGTCCTACGAGCAGTACTTC
- | TRBJ2-1 | TRBV7-9 | 17 | - | CASSSRIRGKSYNEQFF | TGTGCCAGCAGCTCCCGGATCAGGGGCAAATCCTACAATGAGCAGTTCTTC
- | TRBJ1-4 | TRBV30 | 13 | TRBD1 | CAWSRDRGEKLFF | TGTGCCTGGAGTAGGGACAGGGGTGAAAAACTGTTTTTT
- | TRBJ1-5 | TRBV7-2 | 15 | - | CASSLLGGLGQPQHF | TGTGCCAGCAGCTTATTGGGGGGGCTTGGACAGCCCCAGCATTTT
- | TRBJ1-5 | TRBV18 | 17 | - | CASSPRPRGGLNQPQHF | TGTGCCAGCTCACCTAGGCCTCGGGGAGGCCTAAATCAGCCCCAGCATTTT
- | TRBJ1-2 | TRBV18 | 14 | TRBD1 | CASSPGTAVYGYTF | TGTGCCAGCTCACCAGGGACAGCCGTCTATGGCTACACCTTC
- | TRBJ1-6 | TRBV6-1 | 14 | - | CASSSGDTNSPLHF | TGTGCCAGCAGTTCGGGGGATACTAATTCACCCCTCCACTTT
once | TRBJ1-2 | TRBV5-6 | 13 | - | CASSFSGAYGYTF | TGTGCCAGCAGCTTTTCAGGGGCCTATGGCTACACCTTC
- | TRBJ2-7 | TRBV30 | 16 | - | CAWRRVGQAKAYEQYF | TGTGCCTGGAGAAGGGTGGGGCAGGCGAAGGCCTACGAGCAGTACTTC
- | TRBJ1-5 | TRBV28 | 17 | TRBD1 | CASRPGTGGYSNQPQHF | TGTGCCAGCAGGCCCGGGACAGGGGGATATAGCAATCAGCCCCAGCATTTT
- | TRBJ1-1 | TRBV4-2 | 15 | - | CASSQDRNVNTEAFF | TGTGCCAGCAGCCAAGACAGGAATGTTAACACTGAAGCTTTCTTT
- | TRBJ1-4 | TRBV16 | 13 | - | CASSQDTHEKLFF | TGTGCCAGCAGCCAAGACACTCATGAAAAACTGTTTTTT
- | TRBJ2-1 | TRBV19 | 15 | - | CASSMGRSSYNEQFF | TGTGCCAGTAGTATGGGCAGGAGCTCCTACAATGAGCAGTTCTTC
- | TRBJ1-1 | TRBV19 | 14 | - | CATLRARGDTEAFF | -
- | TRBJ1-6 | TRBV9 | 14 | - | CASSVADYNSPLHF | TGTGCCAGCAGCGTAGCTGACTATAATTCACCCCTCCACTTT
- | TRBJ1-4 | TRBV6-5 | 14 | - | CASTRGALGEKLFF | TGTGCCAGCACGCGGGGGGCTTTAGGTGAAAAACTGTTTTTT
- | TRBJ1-5 | TRBV7-5 | 15 | - | CARRNTGGLNQPQHF | TGTGCCAGAAGGAATACAGGGGGCTTAAATCAGCCCCAGCATTTT
- | TRBJ2-4 | TRBV7-9 | 16 | - | CASSSGRPLAKNIQYF | TGTGCCAGCAGCTCGGGACGACCCTTAGCCAAAAACATTCAGTACTTC
- | TRBJ1-1 | TRBV7-2 | 15 | TRBD1 | CASSPRRQGGTEAFF | TGTGCCAGCAGCCCGAGAAGGCAGGGGGGAACTGAAGCTTTCTTT
- | TRBJ2-2 | TRBV19 | 12 | - | CASSEKTGELFF | TGTGCCAGTAGTGAAAAAACCGGGGAGCTGTTTTTT
- | TRBJ1-1 | TRBV6-1 | 11 | - | CASSDEPRAFF | TGTGCCAGCAGTGACGAGCCGCGGGCTTTCTTT
- | TRBJ2-7 | TRBV19 | 15 | TRBD1 | CASSGPGQGIDEQYF | TGTGCCAGTAGTGGGCCGGGACAGGGGATCGACGAGCAGTACTTC
- | TRBJ2-1 | TRBV11-3 | 15 | TRBD2 | CASSLRLAGANEQFF | TGTGCCAGCAGCTTAAGACTAGCGGGAGCCAATGAGCAGTTCTTC
- | TRBJ2-2 | TRBV7-6 | 16 | - | CASSLSTGTNTGELFF | TGTGCCAGCAGCTTGTCCACCGGGACGAACACCGGGGAGCTGTTTTTT
- | TRBJ2-7 | TRBV5-1 | 13 | TRBD1 | CASSLQGAYEQYF | TGCGCCAGCAGCTTGCAGGGGGCCTACGAGCAGTACTTC
- | TRBJ2-3 | TRBV7-3 | 14 | - | CASSSSLSGDTQYF | TGTGCCAGCAGCTCCTCCCTTAGTGGAGATACGCAGTATTTT
- | TRBJ1-1 | TRBV18 | 14 | - | CASSPGSGNTEAFF | TGTGCCAGCTCACCAGGTTCAGGGAACACTGAAGCTTTCTTT
- | TRBJ2-7 | TRBV28 | 14 | - | CATTSGQPTYEQYF | TGTGCCACAACTTCTGGACAGCCGACCTACGAGCAGTACTTC
- | TRBJ1-2 | TRBV5-5 | 15 | - | CASSLSMGTNYGYTF | TGTGCCAGCAGCCTGAGTATGGGGACTAACTATGGCTACACCTTC
- | TRBJ2-2 | TRBV6-5 | 16 | - | CASSYSGGARTGELFF | TGTGCCAGCAGTTACTCTGGGGGGGCGCGCACCGGGGAGCTGTTTTTT
- | TRBJ2-7 | TRBV30 | 13 | - | CAWRKQGAYEQYF | TGTGCCTGGAGGAAACAGGGAGCCTACGAGCAGTACTTC
- | TRBJ1-1 | TRBV2 | 12 | - | CASTLNGAEAFF | TGTGCCAGCACCCTAAACGGGGCTGAAGCTTTCTTT
- | TRBJ1-3 | TRBV7-9 | 15 | TRBD1 | CASSLGQGSGNTIYF | TGTGCCAGCAGCTTAGGACAGGGCTCTGGAAACACCATATATTTT
- | TRBJ1-4 | TRBV27 | 13 | - | CATKGYINEKLFF | TGTGCCACAAAAGGGTATATTAATGAAAAACTGTTTTTT
- | TRBJ2-1 | TRBV5-1 | 16 | TRBD2 | CASSLGLAGRYNEQFF | TGCGCCAGCAGCCTCGGACTAGCGGGGCGCTACAATGAGCAGTTCTTC
- | TRBJ2-5 | TRBV5-1 | 13 | - | CASRASEEETQYF | TGCGCCAGCAGGGCCTCAGAAGAAGAGACCCAGTACTTC
- | TRBJ2-1 | TRBV5-1 | 12 | - | CASSTIGDEQFF | TGCGCCAGCAGCACGATAGGGGATGAGCAGTTCTTC
- | TRBJ2-2 | TRBV6-1 | 16 | - | CASSGPVRGDTGELFF | TGTGCCAGCAGTGGTCCAGTCCGGGGCGATACCGGGGAGCTGTTTTTT
- | TRBJ1-6 | TRBV7-3 | 13 | - | CASSLTPGGPLHF | TGTGCCAGCAGCTTAACTCCCGGTGGCCCCCTCCACTTT